This T cell receptor (beta chain) originates from a study of molecular identifiers for immune sequencing clone quantification. Bulk TCR libraries used previously described methods and listed TCR primers. TCRdb reprocessed the PCR reads with MiXCR, giving one entry per CDR3 protein. The table has tens of thousands of distinct CDR3 sequences, about a quarter seen once; the top ten hold around 0.96%. Study conclusions and caveats: Clone sizes that are highly expanded could be underestimated when identical TCR molecules share a barcode. The share of molecules held by clones above 20 RNA copies was over 99% in effector cells and under 1% in naive cells.

A CD8+CD4-CCR7+CD45RA+ gate was used to sort naive CD8 T cells. This clonotype has only a few counts. Its antigen is unknown. The sequence was collected from a human donor in good health. Some libraries in this study had Jurkat cell RNA spiked in. Sequenced material: naive CD8+ T cells from blood, with Jurkat cell RNA spiked in. The sample's subset: FACS-sorted CD8+CD4-CCR7+CD45RA+ naive T cells.

The CDR3 sequence: CASSHNAGTGPTIRSYNEQFF. CDR3 DNA sequence: TGTGCCAGCAGCCATAACGCCGGGACAGGGCCCACCATAAGGTCCTACAATGAGCAGTTCTTC. V usage is TRBV7-6 and J usage is TRBJ2-1; TRBD1 matches at 9 bases. The CDR3 totals 21 residues. The V gene's germline CDR1 is SGHVS and CDR2 FNYEAQ. With 5 bases clipped from V and 1 base from J, the junction kept 21 bases outside the gene matches.